Below, 10 T cell receptor beta chains from the same sample are listed, as sequenced in a study of CD8+ T cells in alopecia areata. RNA was extracted and reverse transcribed into cDNA as the sequencing template. Measured with immunoSEQ multiplex PCR; TCRdb has only the in-frame clones, and not every one. Of 190,000 or so clones in the sample, about three fifths are singletons; the top ten hold 5.5% to 6%. Treatment of the sample: oral pan-JAK inhibitor, 5-10 mg twice daily. Sequenced material: CD4+ T cells sorted from blood, taken at week 24, from a patient treated with tofacitinib. These receptors originate from a human donor with alopecia areata.

This clone was observed a handful of times. The chain has TRBV29-1 and TRBJ2-7; 8 nucleotides line up with TRBD1. The CDR3 covers 12 residues. Per the germline V gene, CDR1 is SQVTM and CDR2 is ANQGSEA. V lost 7 bases, J lost 3 bases, and 5 bases stayed unmatched. In DNA, the CDR3 is TGCAGCGCGAGGGGACAGGTCTACGAGCAGTACTTC. It translates to CSARGQVYEQYF.

This chain connects TRBV25-1 to TRBJ2-7; a weak D match, TRBD1 (5 bases). Germline loops: CDR1 MGHDK, CDR2 SYGVNS. The CDR3 consists of 16 residues. V lost 7 bases and J 2 bases, leaving 21 bases between the germline ends. CDR3 loop: CASIPPYRCLPYEQYF. CDR3 in DNA: TGTGCCAGCATACCTCCTTACAGGTGCCTGCCCTACGAGCAGTACTTC.

There are a few counts of this clone. The chain employs TRBV29-1 and TRBJ2-7, with a weak D call TRBD2 (5 bases). The CDR3 is 14 residues long. Looked up from germline, CDR1 is SQVTM and CDR2 is ANQGSEA. V was shortened by 7 bases and J by 1 base, with 17 bases between the two germline ends. The CDR3 protein is CSAQGGRGSYEQYF. In DNA, the CDR3 is TGCAGCGCACAAGGCGGCAGAGGGTCCTACGAGCAGTACTTC.

The J gene is TRBJ2-5, the V gene TRBV2; D remains unclear. With 7 bases removed from V and 3 bases from J, the gap between germline ends came to 12 bases. CDR3 length equals 13 residues. Germline V gives CDR1 SNHLY, CDR2 FYNNEI. CDR3 amino acids: CASTSSAEETQYF. The DNA of the CDR3 is TGTGCCAGCACCTCCTCTGCGGAAGAGACCCAGTACTTC. The variable domain in full, with the rest retrieved from reference TRBV2 and TRBJ2-5, is EPEVTQTPSHQVTQMGQEVILRCVPISNHLYFYWYRQILGQKVEFLVSFYNNEISEKSEIFDDQFSVERPDGSNFTLKIRSTKLEDSAMYFCASTSSAEETQYFGPGTRLLVL.

This clone has more than one count but fewer than ten. The chain couples TRBV2 to TRBJ2-2, with 8 bases fitting TRBD2. Looked up from germline, CDR1 is SNHLY and CDR2 is FYNNEI. V shed 6 bases, J shed 0 bases, and the junction held 3 bases outside the gene matches. The CDR3 sequence is 15 residues long. The CDR3, as DNA: TGTGCCAGCAGCCGACTAGCGACGAACACCGGGGAGCTGTTTTTT. It encodes CASSRLATNTGELFF.

The genes are TRBV19 and TRBJ2-3, with 9 positions matching TRBD1. The junction had 9 bases not matched to a gene; V was cut back by 9 bases and J by 2 bases. CDR1 LNHDA and CDR2 SQIVND come from the germline V gene (reference sequence). This CDR3 region has 15 residues. The CDR3: CASLPRTGDTDTQYF. The CDR3 DNA follows: TGTGCCAGCCTCCCTAGGACAGGGGACACAGATACGCAGTATTTT.

This clone was picked up a small number of times. J is TRBJ1-6 and V is TRBV6-6; D possibly corresponds to TRBD1 (5 bases). CDR1 is MNHNY and CDR2 is SVGAGI in the germline V gene (reference sequence). The CDR3 consists of 11 residues. The V gene lost 7 bases and the J gene lost 10 bases, with 8 bases spanning the gap. CDR3 in amino acids: CASKQDSPLHF. CDR3 sequence (DNA): TGTGCCAGCAAACAGGACTCACCCCTCCACTTT.

Only a few counts were recorded for this clone. The chain links TRBV4-2 to TRBJ2-7; a weak D match, TRBD2 (5 bases). The CDR3 length is 12 residues. V was pared by 4 bases and J by 7 bases, with 11 bases between. Germline CDR1 LGHNA, CDR2 YNFKEQ. Here the CDR3 DNA reads TGTGCCAGCAGCCCCCCGACGGGAGAGCAGTACTTC. This translates into CASSPPTGEQYF.

The chain links TRBV15 to TRBJ2-7; the D gene is possibly TRBD2 (6 bases). Germline V gene data show CDR1 as LNHNV and CDR2 as YYDKDF (reference sequence). The V end was cut by 8 bases, the J end by 6 bases, with 20 bases between. CDR3 length: 14 amino acids. The CDR3: CATASRAVAVEQYF. The CDR3 nucleotides read TGTGCCACCGCCTCGCGGGCCGTAGCGGTCGAGCAGTACTTC.

V and J are TRBV18 and TRBJ2-2; tentative D call: TRBD1 (5 bases). The CDR3 sequence is 15 residues long. Trimming stripped 4 bases from V and 3 bases from J, with 12 bases between. CDR1 is KGHSH, CDR2 LQKENI, per germline. The CDR3 region has the DNA TGTGCCAGCTCACAGGGGCGACGAGACACCGGGGAGCTGTTTTTT. It encodes CASSQGRRDTGELFF. Complete variable domain (other parts from reference TRBV18 and TRBJ2-2): NAGVMQNPRHLVRRRGQEARLRCSPMKGHSHVYWYRQLPEEGLKFMVYLQKENIIDESGMPKERFSAEFPKEGPSILRIQQVVRGDSAAYFCASSQGRRDTGELFFGEGSRLTVL.